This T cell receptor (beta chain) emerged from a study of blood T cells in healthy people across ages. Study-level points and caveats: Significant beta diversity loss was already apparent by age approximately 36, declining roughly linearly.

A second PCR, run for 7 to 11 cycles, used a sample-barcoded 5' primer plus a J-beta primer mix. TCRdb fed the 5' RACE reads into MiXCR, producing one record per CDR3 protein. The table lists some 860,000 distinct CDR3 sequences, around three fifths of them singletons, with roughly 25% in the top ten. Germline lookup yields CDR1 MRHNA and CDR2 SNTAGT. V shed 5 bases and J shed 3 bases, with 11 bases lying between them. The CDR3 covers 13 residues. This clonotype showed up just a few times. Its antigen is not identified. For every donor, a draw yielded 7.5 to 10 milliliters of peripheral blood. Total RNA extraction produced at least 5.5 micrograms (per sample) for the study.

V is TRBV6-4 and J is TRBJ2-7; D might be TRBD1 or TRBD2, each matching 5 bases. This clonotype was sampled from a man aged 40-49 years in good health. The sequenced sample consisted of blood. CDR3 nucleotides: TGTGCCAGCAGTAGAGGGGCAGGCTACGAGCAGTACTTC. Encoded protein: CASSRGAGYEQYF.